The 8 T cell receptor beta chains given below trace back to one sample, sequenced in a study of blood T cells in healthy people across ages. Then a second PCR, running roughly 6 to 11 cycles, was carried out with a sample-barcoded 5' primer and a J-beta primer mix. TCRdb re-derived calls from the 5' RACE reads in MiXCR, one entry per CDR3 protein. In the table there are hundreds of thousands of distinct CDR3 sequences, 35% to 50% of which are singletons. The sequenced sample consisted of blood. These receptors were taken from a man older than 75 in good health.

This clonotype was counted between two and nine times. Here the CDR3 reads CASSPPRVQTEAFF. DNA of the CDR3: TGTGCCAGCAGCCCGCCACGGGTTCAAACTGAAGCTTTCTTT. The chain is built from TRBV5-6 and TRBJ1-1; D is undetermined. The length of the CDR3 is 14 residues. The germline CDR1 and CDR2 sequences are SGHDT and YYEEEE. Trimming left V 4 bases short and J 5 bases short, with 15 bases between.

Note on this clonotype: A clone one base away is much larger, so this may be a read error. This chain uses TRBV14 with TRBJ1-2; unclear D gene. In germline, CDR1 is SGHDN, CDR2 FVKESK. Trimming left V 0 bases short and J 6 bases short, with 11 bases between. The CDR3 loop spans 14 amino acids. CDR3 region: CASSQDKEKHGYTF. CDR3 DNA sequence: TGTGCCAGCAGCCAAGATAAGGAGAAGCATGGCTACACCTTC.

Turning to this clonotype: The junction differs from germline at one of its ends, possibly a read error. V is TRBV12-3 or TRBV12-4 and J is TRBJ2-3; the D gene is possibly TRBD2 (5 bases). The CDR3 is made up of 14 amino acids. The CDR3 protein is CAGRTGRAADTQYF. DNA of the CDR3: TGTGCCGGCAGGACCGGGCGGGCGGCAGATACGCAGTATTTT.

This clonotype was counted only a few times. This chain joins TRBV30 and TRBJ2-4; TRBD1 aligns across 8 bases. The J call may be in error: the DNA end matches TRBJ2-5 better. The germline V gene encodes CDR1 GTSNPN and CDR2 SVGIG (reference sequence). The CDR3 has 14 amino acids. The chain's CDR3 is CAWSAYRGAETQYF. The CDR3 nucleotides read TGTGCCTGGAGTGCCTACAGGGGGGCAGAGACCCAGTACTTC.

This clonotype came up a few times. The chain has TRBV12-3 or TRBV12-4 and TRBJ2-5; D call uncertain. V was shortened by 6 bases and J by 5 bases, with 28 bases between the two germline ends. This CDR3 is built from 18 residues. In nucleotides, the CDR3 is TGTGCCAGCAGGAAATCCGGGCTCTCGAGGACCTTAAGGGAGACCCAGTACTTC. Amino acid sequence: CASRKSGLSRTLRETQYF.

The V gene is TRBV5-1, the J gene TRBJ2-5, with D unresolved. Looked up from germline, CDR1 is SGHRS and CDR2 is YFSETQ. Trimming removed 0 bases at V and 1 base at J, with 10 bases between. This CDR3 is built from 15 residues. Here the CDR3 DNA reads TGCGCCAGCAGCTTGGTTTCGCACGTCCAAGAGACCCAGTACTTC. This codes for CASSLVSHVQETQYF.

This clonotype has more than one count but fewer than ten. The chain recombines TRBV18 with TRBJ1-1, with TRBD1 matching over 8 bases. The CDR3 has 17 residues. Losses at the gene ends were 0 bases for V and 4 bases for J; bases not matched to a gene: 10. Germline assignment: CDR1 KGHSH and CDR2 LQKENI. The CDR3 protein is CASSPPNRQGKGTEAFF. CDR3 sequence (DNA): TGTGCCAGCTCACCACCTAACAGACAGGGGAAGGGCACTGAAGCTTTCTTT.

This clonotype has a single count. Here the CDR3 reads CASSEGGGRYEQYF. Written as DNA, the CDR3 is TGTGCCAGCAGTGAAGGGGGAGGTAGATACGAGCAGTACTTC. The V call is TRBV6-1, the J call TRBJ2-5, with a possible D match to TRBD2 (6 bases). The J call may be mistaken, given a closer DNA end match to TRBJ2-7. Germline V gene data show CDR1 as MNHNS and CDR2 as SASEGT. The CDR3 is made up of 14 amino acids.